A single sample is the source of the 16 T cell receptor beta chains below, sequenced in a study of OX40 agonist ivuxolimab in advanced cancers. Using immunoSEQ multiplex PCR, the repertoire was profiled, and TCRdb retains in-frame clones only, with some absent. The sample shows 30,000 or so clones, about four fifths of them seen only once. The starting material was CD4+ or CD8+ T cells sorted from blood, obtained in a trial of the OX40 agonist ivuxolimab. Receptors were obtained from an adult with an advanced solid tumor such as melanoma, head and neck, liver or kidney cancer.

The chain combines TRBV25-1 with TRBJ2-5; perhaps TRBD1 as D (6 bases). V dropped 1 base and J dropped 3 bases, with 9 bases sitting between them. Germline V gene data show CDR1 as MGHDK and CDR2 as SYGVNS. CDR3 length: 14 residues. The CDR3 is CASSELGAEETQYF. The CDR3 region has the DNA TGTGCCAGCAGTGAATTGGGGGCAGAAGAGACCCAGTACTTC.

This chain links TRBV7-9 with TRBJ1-4, with 8 bases matching TRBD1. The CDR3 runs to 15 residues. CDR1 and CDR2 (germline): SEHNR, FQNEAQ (reference sequence). V shed 4 bases, J shed 5 bases, and the junction held 6 bases outside the gene matches. This CDR3 reads CASSSLTGANEKLFF. The CDR3 region has the DNA TGTGCCAGCAGCTCCCTGACAGGGGCCAATGAAAAACTGTTTTTT.

The chain couples TRBV10-2 to TRBJ2-1, with D tentatively TRBD2 (7 bases). CDR3 length: 17 amino acids. The germline V and J ends were trimmed by 3 bases and 4 bases, with 19 bases remaining between them. CDR1 and CDR2 (germline): WSHSY, SAAADI. CDR3 in amino acids: CASSERGASGPYNEQFF. CDR3 nucleotides: TGCGCCAGCAGTGAACGGGGGGCTAGCGGACCATACAATGAGCAGTTCTTC.

The sample holds one count of this clone. V is TRBV11-3 and J is TRBJ2-4; TRBD1 agrees at 8 bases. Trimming at V came to 3 bases and at J to 6 bases, leaving 4 bases not matched to a gene. Germline CDR1 is SGHNT and CDR2 is YENEEA. CDR3 length: 14 amino acids. CDR3 nucleotide sequence: TGTGCCAGCAGCTTGGGGACAGGAGCAAACATTCAGTACTTC. Its protein is CASSLGTGANIQYF. The entire variable domain, with the rest obtained from reference TRBV11-3 and TRBJ2-4, is as follows: EAGVVQSPRYKIIEKKQPVAFWCNPISGHNTLYWYLQNLGQGPELLIRYENEEAVDDSQLPKDRFSAERLKGVDSTLKIQPAELGDSAVYLCASSLGTGANIQYFGAGTRLSVL.

The J gene is TRBJ2-3, the V gene TRBV10-3, with TRBD2 matching over 9 bases. The CDR3 has 16 amino acids. V gave up 1 base and J gave up 5 bases; unmatched junction bases: 7. The germline V gene has CDR1 ENHRY and CDR2 SYGVKD. The CDR3 spells CAISEFATSGLDTQYF. The CDR3 region has the DNA TGTGCCATCAGTGAGTTCGCGACTAGCGGACTAGATACGCAGTATTTT.

The chain carries TRBV19 and TRBJ2-1, with D uncertain. CDR1 and CDR2 (germline): LNHDA, SQIVND (reference sequence). The CDR3 runs 16 residues. V lost 1 base to trimming and J lost 6 bases, with 16 bases between them. The CDR3 coding sequence is TGTGCCAGTAGTATAGTTAGCTGGGGATCCGTCAATGAGCAGTTCTTC. Its protein product is CASSIVSWGSVNEQFF.

V usage is TRBV5-4 and J usage is TRBJ2-5; the D call may be TRBD1 or TRBD2 (5 bases each). The CDR3 has 13 residues. Germline V lookup: CDR1 SGHNT, CDR2 YYREEE (reference sequence). The ends were cut back, 6 bases at V and 5 bases at J, with 14 bases in the middle. In DNA form, the CDR3 reads TGTGCCAGCACCCTTCGAGGGGCCGAGACCCAGTACTTC. Translation gives CASTLRGAETQYF. The whole variable domain, remainder taken from reference TRBV5-4 and TRBJ2-5, is ETGVTQSPTHLIKTRGQQVTLRCSSQSGHNTVSWYQQALGQGPQFIFQYYREEENGRGNFPPRFSGLQFPNYSSELNVNALELDDSALYLCASTLRGAETQYFGPGTRLLVL.

V usage is TRBV4-2 and J usage is TRBJ1-1; TRBD1 might be the D (6 bases). Germline values: CDR1 LGHNA, CDR2 YNFKEQ. V gave up 3 bases and J gave up 4 bases, with 15 bases separating them. The CDR3 sequence is 15 residues long. The CDR3: CASSQAQGRGTEAFF. The CDR3 DNA reads as TGTGCCAGCAGCCAGGCACAGGGTAGGGGCACTGAAGCTTTCTTT.

V usage is TRBV4-1 and J usage is TRBJ2-7; TRBD1 matches 8 bases. With 0 bases clipped from V and 6 bases from J, the junction kept 7 bases outside the gene matches. CDR3 length equals 15 residues. From germline, CDR1 is MGHRA and CDR2 YSYEKL. The CDR3 protein is CASSQDRQDRVEQYF. The DNA for the CDR3 is TGCGCCAGCAGCCAAGATCGACAGGACAGGGTCGAGCAGTACTTC.

The chain is built from TRBV7-9 and TRBJ1-1; D perhaps matches TRBD1 (5 bases). The V end was cut by 5 bases, the J end by 4 bases, with 8 bases between. Looked up from germline, CDR1 is SEHNR and CDR2 is FQNEAQ (reference sequence). The CDR3 is made up of 12 amino acids. As DNA, the CDR3 is TGTGCCAGCAGCCGCGGGACCACTGAAGCTTTCTTT. Protein: CASSRGTTEAFF.

The chain links TRBV9 to TRBJ1-5; D gene ambiguous. The CDR3 extends over 15 amino acids. CDR1 SGDLS and CDR2 YYNGEE come from the germline V gene. V lost 0 bases, J lost 0 bases, and 7 bases lay in between. The CDR3 bases are TGTGCCAGCAGCGTAGGTGGATTTAGCAATCAGCCCCAGCATTTT. Protein sequence: CASSVGGFSNQPQHF.

This clone was recorded a few times. The rearrangement uses TRBV19 and TRBJ1-4, with 9 bases that match TRBD1. There are 16 residues in the CDR3. Germline-derived CDR1 and CDR2 are LNHDA and SQIVND (reference sequence). The V gene end was trimmed by 6 bases and the J gene end by 7 bases; junction bases not matched to a gene: 12. The CDR3 DNA reads as TGTGCCAGTAGCTCCTACATACAGGGGGCTTCTGAAAAACTGTTTTTT. Protein sequence: CASSSYIQGASEKLFF.

V gene TRBV27 combines with J gene TRBJ2-5, with unresolved D. Deletions cut 2 bases from V and 9 bases from J, with 4 bases between. Per germline, CDR1 MNHEY and CDR2 SMNVEV (reference sequence). The CDR3 covers 10 residues. The CDR3 DNA sequence: TGTGCCAGCAGTTTAAGGGCCCAGTACTTC. This encodes CASSLRAQYF.

This clone was detected only a few times. This chain joins TRBV27 and TRBJ2-2; 7 bases match TRBD2. The CDR3 length is 15 residues. Germline trimming cut 3 bases from V and 6 bases from J; bases unmatched to any gene: 7. Per germline, CDR1 MNHEY and CDR2 SMNVEV (reference sequence). CDR3 nucleotides: TGTGCCAGCAGTTTCGGTGCGGGAGTACCCGGGGAGCTGTTTTTT. This translates into CASSFGAGVPGELFF.

V usage is TRBV7-8 and J usage is TRBJ2-2; tentative D call: TRBD1 (6 bases). This CDR3 region has 15 residues. In germline, CDR1 is SGHVS, CDR2 FQNEAQ. V lost 5 bases and J lost 0, with 10 bases in between. Written as DNA, the CDR3 is TGTGCCAGCAGCAGGGGACACTCGAACACCGGGGAGCTGTTTTTT. It encodes CASSRGHSNTGELFF.

V gene TRBV4-1 combines with J gene TRBJ2-3, with TRBD1 as a possible D gene (5 bases). V was shortened by 1 base and J by 0 bases, with 8 bases between the two germline ends. CDR1 and CDR2 from the germline V gene are MGHRA and YSYEKL. CDR3 size: 15 residues. In nucleotides, the CDR3 is TGCGCCAGCAGCCAAGGGTGGGGCAGCACAGATACGCAGTATTTT. Translation: CASSQGWGSTDTQYF.